One sample yielded the 9 T cell receptor beta chains listed below, sequenced in a study of T cell repertoires in cytomegalovirus infection. The antigens these receptors bind are not known. TCRdb re-called the reads through MiXCR, storing one row per CDR3 protein. The table has 50,000 to 65,000 distinct CDR3 sequences, around a fifth seen once. The material sequenced was CD8+ T cells from cultured PBMCs, taken from culture after CMV antigen stimulation. These receptors originate from a human donor in good health (CMV status not recorded). Some clones in this sample may be carry-over from other donors' samples.

The V and J genes are TRBV19 and TRBJ2-7; 10 nucleotides align to TRBD2. Germline V gene sequence: CDR1 LNHDA, CDR2 SQIVND (reference sequence). The CDR3 is 18 residues long. V trimming: 4 bases; J trimming: 1 base; junction bases outside the gene matches: 13. This CDR3 reads CASSKLAGDPTRSYEQYF. CDR3 coding DNA: TGTGCCAGTAGTAAGCTAGCGGGAGATCCTACTAGGTCCTACGAGCAGTACTTC. Variable domain in full (rest from reference TRBV19 and TRBJ2-7): DGGITQSPKYLFRKEGQNVTLSCEQNLNHDAMYWYRQDPGQGLRLIYYSQIVNDFQKGDIAEGYSVSREKKESFPLTVTSAQKNPTAFYLCASSKLAGDPTRSYEQYFGPGTRLTVT.

The chain has TRBV27 and TRBJ2-1; weak D call: TRBD2 (6 bases). This CDR3 is built from 15 residues. V lost 5 bases to trimming and J lost 5 bases, with 16 bases between them. The germline CDR1 and CDR2 sequences are MNHEY and SMNVEV (reference sequence). CDR3 protein: CASSPAGLRDNEQFF. The CDR3 bases are TGTGCCAGCAGTCCAGCGGGTCTCCGGGACAATGAGCAGTTCTTC.

The gene calls are TRBV27 and TRBJ2-3, with D possibly matching TRBD2 (6 bases). The ends were cut back, 7 bases at V and 1 base at J, with 18 bases in the middle. The CDR3 loop spans 16 amino acids. Germline V gives CDR1 MNHEY, CDR2 SMNVEV (reference sequence). CDR3 DNA: TGTGCCAGCAAGTTCTCGCTGGGACTCCGCACAGATACGCAGTATTTT. Protein sequence: CASKFSLGLRTDTQYF.

This clonotype was seen only a few times. The gene calls are TRBV28 and TRBJ2-7; D is ambiguous. Germline values: CDR1 MDHEN, CDR2 SYDVKM. The V gene lost 5 bases and the J gene lost 3 bases, with 8 bases spanning the gap. The CDR3 is made up of 12 amino acids. For the CDR3, the DNA is TGTGCCAGCAGTCCGTCAGTCTACGAGCAGTACTTC. The encoded protein is CASSPSVYEQYF. Together with reference TRBV28 and TRBJ2-7, the CDR3 gives the full variable domain: DVKVTQSSRYLVKRTGEKVFLECVQDMDHENMFWYRQDPGLGLRLIYFSYDVKMKEKGDIPEGYSVSREKKERFSLILESASTNQTSMYLCASSPSVYEQYFGPGTRLTVT.

The chain employs TRBV27 and TRBJ1-5, with D possibly being TRBD1 (5 bases). The V gene's germline CDR1 is MNHEY and CDR2 SMNVEV (reference sequence). The CDR3 consists of 12 residues. Trimming took off 4 bases at V and 5 bases at J, with 6 bases between the two ends. The CDR3 here is CASSSTDQPQHF. As DNA, the CDR3 is TGTGCCAGCAGTTCGACAGATCAGCCCCAGCATTTT.

This clonotype was detected only a few times. The chain recombines TRBV11-1 with TRBJ2-7; the match to TRBD1 covers 9 bases. Germline loops: CDR1 SGHAT, CDR2 FQDESV (reference sequence). The CDR3 has 13 amino acids. Trimming cost V 5 bases and J 7 bases; bases outside gene matches: 6. In DNA form, the CDR3 reads TGTGCCAGCAGCATAACAGGGGGCTTGGAGCAGTACTTC. The encoded protein is CASSITGGLEQYF.

The chain carries TRBV11-2 and TRBJ1-2; 7 nucleotides line up with TRBD1. The CDR3 covers 13 residues. V lost 2 bases and J lost 5; bases outside the gene matches: 2. CDR1 and CDR2 from the germline V gene are SGHAT and FQNNGV. CDR3 DNA: TGTGCCAGCAGCTTACCAGGGGGTTATGGCTACACCTTC. Translating gives CASSLPGGYGYTF.

This chain joins TRBV27 and TRBJ1-2; TRBD1 is a possible D gene (5 bases). The CDR3 is 15 residues long. The germline V gene has CDR1 MNHEY and CDR2 SMNVEV (reference sequence). The ends were cut back, 5 bases at V and 2 bases at J, with 15 bases in the middle. CDR3 sequence: CASSQDPKGNYGYTF. DNA for the CDR3: TGTGCCAGCAGTCAAGACCCGAAGGGGAACTATGGCTACACCTTC.

This clonotype occurred a few times. The chain carries TRBV7-8 and TRBJ1-3; TRBD1 might be the D (5 bases). Looked up from germline, CDR1 is SGHVS and CDR2 is FQNEAQ. Trimming removed 5 bases at V and 4 bases at J, with 15 bases between. The CDR3 sequence is 15 residues long. For the CDR3, the DNA is TGTGCCAGCAGCCGGGATGGGGCAACCGGAAACACCATATATTTT. Encoded protein: CASSRDGATGNTIYF.